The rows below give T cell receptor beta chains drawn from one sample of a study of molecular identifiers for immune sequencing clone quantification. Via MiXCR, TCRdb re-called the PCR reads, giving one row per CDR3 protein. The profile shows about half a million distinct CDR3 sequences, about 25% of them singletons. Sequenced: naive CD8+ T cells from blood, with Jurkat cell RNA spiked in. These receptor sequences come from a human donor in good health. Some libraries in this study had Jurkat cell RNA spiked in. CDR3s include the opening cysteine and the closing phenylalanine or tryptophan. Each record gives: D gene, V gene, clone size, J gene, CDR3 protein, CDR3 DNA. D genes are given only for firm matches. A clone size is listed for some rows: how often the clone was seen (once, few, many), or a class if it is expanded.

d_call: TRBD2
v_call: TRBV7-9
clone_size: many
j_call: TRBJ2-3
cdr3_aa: CASSLLTSGRPSTDTQYF
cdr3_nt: TGTGCCAGCAGCTTACTGACTAGCGGGAGACCTAGCACAGATACGCAGTATTTT

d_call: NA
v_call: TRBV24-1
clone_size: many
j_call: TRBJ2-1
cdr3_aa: CATMYGGEQFF
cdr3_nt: TGTGCCACCATGTACGGGGGCGAGCAGTTCTTC

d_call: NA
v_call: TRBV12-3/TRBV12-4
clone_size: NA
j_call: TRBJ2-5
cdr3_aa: CASSLKPGPTRQETQYF
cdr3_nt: TGTGCCAGCAGTTTAAAACCAGGACCGACACGCCAAGAGACCCAGTACTTC

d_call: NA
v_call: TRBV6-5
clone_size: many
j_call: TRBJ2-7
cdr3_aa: CASSSPAYEQYF
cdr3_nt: TGTGCCAGCAGTTCCCCAGCCTACGAGCAGTACTTC

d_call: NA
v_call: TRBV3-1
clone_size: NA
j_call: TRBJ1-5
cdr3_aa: CASSQSVGGGHQPQHF
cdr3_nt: TGTGCCAGCAGCCAATCCGTGGGCGGGGGACATCAGCCCCAGCATTTT

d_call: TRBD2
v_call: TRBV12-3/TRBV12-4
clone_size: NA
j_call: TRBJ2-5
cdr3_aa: CASSPRLAGVQETQYF
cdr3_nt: TGTGCCAGCAGTCCCCGACTAGCGGGAGTCCAAGAGACCCAGTACTTC

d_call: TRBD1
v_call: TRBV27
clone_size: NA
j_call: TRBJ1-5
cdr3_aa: CASRPGGEINNNQPQHF
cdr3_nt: TGTGCCAGCAGGCCAGGGGGAGAGATAAATAACAATCAGCCCCAGCATTTT

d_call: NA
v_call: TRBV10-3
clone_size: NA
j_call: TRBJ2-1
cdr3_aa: CAISEPETSSDEQFF
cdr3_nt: TGTGCCATCAGTGAGCCCGAGACTAGTTCCGATGAGCAGTTCTTC

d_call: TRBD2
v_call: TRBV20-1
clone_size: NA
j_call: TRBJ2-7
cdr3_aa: CSAREVGTSSYEQYF
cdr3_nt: TGCAGTGCTAGAGAAGTCGGGACTAGCTCCTACGAGCAGTACTTC

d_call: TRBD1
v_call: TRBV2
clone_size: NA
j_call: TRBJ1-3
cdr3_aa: CASSRFTGTETSSGNAIYF
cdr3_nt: TGTGCCAGCAGCCGCTTTACCGGGACAGAAACCTCCTCTGGAAACGCCATATATTTT

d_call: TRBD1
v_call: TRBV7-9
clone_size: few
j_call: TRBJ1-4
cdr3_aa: CASSPRTGLNEKLFF
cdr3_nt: TGTGCCAGCAGCCCCAGGACAGGGCTTAATGAAAAACTGTTTTTT

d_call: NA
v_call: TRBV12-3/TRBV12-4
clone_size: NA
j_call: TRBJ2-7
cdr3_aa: CASSFLGDEQYF
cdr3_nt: TGTGCCAGCAGTTTTTTGGGTGACGAGCAGTACTTC

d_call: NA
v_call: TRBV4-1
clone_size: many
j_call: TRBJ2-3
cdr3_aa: CASSYTVQGTQYF
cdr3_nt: TGCGCCAGCAGCTATACGGTGCAGGGTACGCAGTATTTT

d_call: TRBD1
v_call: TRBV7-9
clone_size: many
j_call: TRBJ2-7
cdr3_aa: CASSSRQGSYEQYF
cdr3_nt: TGTGCCAGCAGCTCCAGACAGGGGAGCTACGAGCAGTACTTC